Shown below are 28 T cell receptor beta chains from a single sample sequenced in a study of T-cell reconstitution after alpha-beta-depleted transplantation in children. Library preparation (for TCRbeta) was performed with unique molecular identifiers. In TCRdb, the PCR reads were re-called with MiXCR into one record per CDR3 protein. The top ten hold roughly 24% of the sample, which has about 100,000 distinct CDR3 sequences, roughly 6.1% seen once. This sample comprised PBMCs, mostly from graft donor cells, obtained 360 days after TCRalphabeta/CD19-depleted stem cell transplant. Receptor source: a male patient under 10 years old who had a stem cell transplant for acute lymphoblastic leukemia, so the T cells may come from the graft donor.

This clonotype was observed at least ten times. The genes are TRBV28 and TRBJ2-4; D is perhaps TRBD2 (5 bases). Trimming took off 5 bases at V and 0 bases at J, with 11 bases between the two ends. The length of the CDR3 is 15 residues. Germline loops: CDR1 MDHEN, CDR2 SYDVKM. CDR3 nucleotides: TGTGCCAGCAGTCCCGGGGTCCTAGCCAAAAACATTCAGTACTTC. It codes for CASSPGVLAKNIQYF.

V usage is TRBV6-5 and J usage is TRBJ1-4; D is undetermined. V was trimmed by 0 bases and J by 0 bases, leaving 5 bases between them. Per the germline V gene, CDR1 is MNHEY and CDR2 is SVGAGI. The CDR3 runs 15 residues. CDR3 amino acids: CASSYSITTNEKLFF. DNA of the CDR3: TGTGCCAGCAGTTACTCCATTACAACTAATGAAAAACTGTTTTTT.

This clonotype has a handful of counts. The chain joins TRBV4-1 to TRBJ1-2; 7 bases are shared with TRBD1. CDR3 length: 16 residues. V gave up 3 bases and J gave up 6 bases; unmatched junction bases: 13. The germline CDR1 and CDR2 sequences are MGHRA and YSYEKL. The CDR3 DNA reads TGCGCCAGCAGCCACCGGACAGGTCCCCAAGTCGATGGCTACACCTTC. As protein: CASSHRTGPQVDGYTF.

This chain connects TRBV7-9 to TRBJ2-5; D unclear. The V gene's germline CDR1 is SEHNR and CDR2 FQNEAQ (reference sequence). The CDR3 runs 14 residues. Trimming removed 5 bases from V and 0 bases from J, with 10 bases in between. The CDR3 sequence is CASSERVHQETQYF. CDR3 coding DNA: TGTGCCAGCAGCGAAAGGGTACACCAAGAGACCCAGTACTTC. Variable domain in full (rest from reference TRBV7-9 and TRBJ2-5): DTGVSQNPRHKITKRGQNVTFRCDPISEHNRLYWYRQTLGQGPEFLTYFQNEAQLEKSRLLSDRFSAERPKGSFSTLEIQRTEQGDSAMYLCASSERVHQETQYFGPGTRLLVL.

This clonotype was detected ten times or more. The chain couples TRBV27 to TRBJ2-7; TRBD1 matches at 9 bases. The CDR3 totals 14 residues. Looked up from germline, CDR1 is MNHEY and CDR2 is SMNVEV (reference sequence). The V gene end was trimmed by 6 bases and the J gene end by 6 bases; junction bases not matched to a gene: 9. CDR3 sequence: CASSPGQGRREQYF. CDR3 DNA: TGTGCCAGCAGCCCCGGACAGGGGAGACGCGAGCAGTACTTC.

This clonotype was recorded at least ten times. The V and J genes are TRBV9 and TRBJ1-5; no definite D call. CDR1 and CDR2 (germline): SGDLS, YYNGEE. V was shortened by 3 bases and J by 3 bases, with 10 bases between the two germline ends. This CDR3 has 14 amino acids. CDR3 bases: TGTGCCAGCAGCGATGGACGAGCCAATCAGCCCCAGCATTTT. This sequence encodes CASSDGRANQPQHF.

This clonotype appeared a few times. The V call is TRBV11-2, the J call TRBJ2-7; a weak D match, TRBD2 (6 bases). The germline V gene has CDR1 SGHAT and CDR2 FQNNGV. This CDR3 is built from 19 residues. The V and J ends lost 1 base and 10 bases respectively, with 32 bases between them. The CDR3 DNA reads as TGTGCCAGCAGCTTAGGGGGGTGGAGGGCTATCGGAAGTACTCAAGGACAGTACTTC. Its protein product is CASSLGGWRAIGSTQGQYF.

This clonotype was picked up many times. CDR3 nucleotide sequence: TGTGCCAGCAGTTTAGGCGGGTCTCGGACCCAGTACTTC. Translation gives CASSLGGSRTQYF. The chain is built from TRBV27 and TRBJ2-5, with a weak D call TRBD2 (5 bases). Trimming shortened V by 2 bases and J by 7 bases, and 11 bases separated the two germline ends. The CDR3 loop spans 13 amino acids. The germline CDR1 and CDR2 sequences are MNHEY and SMNVEV (reference sequence).

The sample holds many counts of this clonotype. The chain employs TRBV4-2 and TRBJ1-5; no clear D. The CDR3 length is 16 residues. Trimming left V 1 base short and J 6 bases short, with 16 bases between. Per the germline V gene, CDR1 is LGHNA and CDR2 is YNFKEQ. As DNA, the CDR3 is TGTGCCAGCAGCCAAGTGCCCCACGGGGTAGGTCAGCCCCAGCATTTT. It encodes CASSQVPHGVGQPQHF.

This clonotype was counted at least ten times. CDR3 in DNA: TGTGCCAGCAGCGCCAGCTGGGGCAGGGACTACGAGCAGTACTTC. Translated: CASSASWGRDYEQYF. The J gene is TRBJ2-7, the V gene TRBV9; tentative D call: TRBD1 (5 bases). The V end was cut by 3 bases, the J end by 3 bases, with 16 bases between. CDR1 and CDR2 (germline): SGDLS, YYNGEE. The CDR3 is made up of 15 amino acids.

A few counts support this clonotype. This chain connects TRBV7-9 to TRBJ2-7, with 7 bases lining up with TRBD1. V lost 5 bases to trimming and J lost 1 base; unmatched junction nucleotides: 8. The germline CDR1 and CDR2 sequences are SEHNR and FQNEAQ (reference sequence). The CDR3 totals 15 residues. CDR3 protein: CASSENRDSSYEQYF. CDR3 coding DNA: TGTGCCAGCAGCGAGAACAGGGACAGTTCCTACGAGCAGTACTTC.

This clonotype was observed at least ten times. The gene calls are TRBV27 and TRBJ2-7; possible D gene TRBD2, 5 bases. CDR1 is MNHEY, CDR2 SMNVEV, per germline (reference sequence). CDR3 length: 12 amino acids. V shed 2 bases and J shed 7 bases, with 9 bases lying between them. CDR3 protein: CASSLGRGEQYF. The CDR3 DNA sequence: TGTGCCAGCAGTTTAGGTAGAGGGGAGCAGTACTTC.

The chain employs TRBV6-2 or TRBV6-3 and TRBJ1-5; the match to TRBD1 covers 8 bases. Germline V gives CDR1 MNHEY, CDR2 SVGEGT. V was pared by 6 bases and J by 7 bases, with 8 bases of the junction left unmatched. The CDR3 contains 14 residues. The CDR3 sequence is CASSDRGYRQPQHF. As DNA, the CDR3 is TGTGCCAGCAGCGACAGGGGATACCGACAGCCCCAGCATTTT.

This clonotype was seen a few times. The chain uses TRBV7-3 and TRBJ1-2; possible D gene TRBD1, 6 bases. The CDR3 contains 14 residues. Germline V gene data show CDR1 as SGHTA and CDR2 as FQGTGA. V was shortened by 1 base and J by 7 bases, with 13 bases between the two germline ends. CDR3 residues: CASSLMGKGGGYTF. The CDR3 DNA follows: TGTGCCAGCAGCTTAATGGGCAAGGGGGGTGGCTACACCTTC.

This chain connects TRBV5-5 to TRBJ2-2, with 10 bases that match TRBD1. Germline assignment: CDR1 SGHKS and CDR2 YYEKEE (reference sequence). This CDR3 region has 17 residues. V was clipped by 4 bases and J by 0 bases; unmatched bases: 6. Here the CDR3 reads CASSPRDRGTNTGELFF. The DNA for the CDR3 is TGTGCCAGCAGCCCCCGGGACAGGGGCACGAACACCGGGGAGCTGTTTTTT.

This clonotype was picked up many times. V and J are TRBV9 and TRBJ2-1; 7 bases agree with TRBD2. The germline gives CDR1 SGDLS, CDR2 YYNGEE. This CDR3 spans 16 amino acids. After removal of 4 bases from V and 0 bases from J, the junction contained 7 bases not matched to a gene. The CDR3, as DNA: TGTGCCAGCAGCTCTCGGGACTACTTCTCCTACAATGAGCAGTTCTTC. Its translation is CASSSRDYFSYNEQFF.

This clonotype was seen a few times. V and J are TRBV27 and TRBJ2-2; 9 bases are shared with TRBD1. Germline CDR1 MNHEY, CDR2 SMNVEV (reference sequence). The trim removed 0 bases at V and 5 bases at J, leaving 4 bases unmatched. The CDR3 spans 16 residues. The CDR3 nucleotides are TGTGCCAGCAGTTTATCTGGGGGACAGGGAACCGGGGAGCTGTTTTTT. Its translation: CASSLSGGQGTGELFF.

This clonotype was observed many times. The chain has TRBV7-2 and TRBJ2-7; D perhaps matches TRBD1 (5 bases). Trimming cost V 2 bases and J 0 bases, with 11 bases left between them. This CDR3 region has 15 residues. Looked up from germline, CDR1 is SGHTA and CDR2 is FQGNSA. This CDR3 is CASSLSTGYSYEQYF. The CDR3 DNA reads TGTGCCAGCAGCTTATCCACAGGTTACTCCTACGAGCAGTACTTC.

This clonotype was detected many times. The rearrangement uses TRBV7-9 and TRBJ2-7; D ambiguous. The germline V gene has CDR1 SEHNR and CDR2 FQNEAQ (reference sequence). V was trimmed by 1 base and J by 6 bases, leaving 4 bases between them. The CDR3 is made up of 11 amino acids. The DNA for the CDR3 is TGTGCCAGCAGCTTAGGGGTCGAGCAGTACTTC. Protein sequence: CASSLGVEQYF.

This clonotype was found a few times. This rearrangement joins TRBV4-2 to TRBJ1-3; no reliable D call. The CDR3 loop spans 16 amino acids. Trimming cost V 0 bases and J 4 bases, with 13 bases left between them. CDR1 is LGHNA, CDR2 YNFKEQ, per germline. CDR3 in DNA: TGTGCCAGCAGCCAAGAATTCGGAAGGCACGGAAACACCATATATTTT. It is translated as CASSQEFGRHGNTIYF.

The chain is built from TRBV19 and TRBJ2-7, with TRBD2 as a possible D gene (9 bases). Germline V CDR1 and CDR2: LNHDA, SQIVND (reference sequence). Deletions cut 5 bases from V and 4 bases from J, with 30 bases between. The CDR3 is made up of 19 amino acids. CDR3 protein: CASSFQGARSGRYGYEQYF. The DNA of the CDR3 is TGTGCCAGTAGTTTCCAGGGGGCGAGGAGCGGGAGGTATGGTTACGAGCAGTACTTC.

Remarks on this clonotype: A much larger clone differs from this one at a single base, so this may be a read error. This rearrangement joins TRBV6-1 to TRBJ2-7; D is undetermined. V lost 2 bases to trimming and J lost 13 bases, with 12 bases between them. Germline V gives CDR1 MNHNS, CDR2 SASEGT. This CDR3 region has 11 residues. Here the CDR3 reads CASSERTSVYF. CDR3 coding DNA: TGTGCCAGCAGTGAAAGGACCTCCGTATACTTC.

This clonotype was seen repeatedly, ten times or more. The chain is built from TRBV4-3 and TRBJ2-3; D may be TRBD2 (6 bases). Trimming shortened V by 3 bases and J by 0 bases, and 10 bases separated the two germline ends. CDR1 is LGHNA, CDR2 YSLEER, per germline. This CDR3 is 15 amino acids long. CDR3 amino acids: CASSHVLASTDTQYF. For the CDR3, the DNA is TGCGCCAGCAGCCACGTTCTAGCGAGCACAGATACGCAGTATTTT.

The chain carries TRBV6-5 and TRBJ1-1, with 7 nucleotides matching TRBD1. The CDR3 has 11 amino acids. Germline assignment: CDR1 MNHEY and CDR2 SVGAGI. The V gene end was trimmed by 3 bases and the J gene end by 12 bases; junction bases not matched to a gene: 4. The CDR3 region is CASSYDRVTFF. Written as DNA, the CDR3 is TGTGCCAGCAGTTATGACAGGGTGACTTTCTTT.

This clonotype was counted at least ten times. The chain uses TRBV28 and TRBJ2-5; 12 bases map to TRBD2. V trimming: 5 bases; J trimming: 0 bases; junction bases outside the gene matches: 4. The CDR3 totals 16 residues. Looked up from germline, CDR1 is MDHEN and CDR2 is SYDVKM. The DNA for the CDR3 is TGTGCCAGCAGTCCCAGACTAGCGGGGGACCAAGAGACCCAGTACTTC. It yields the protein CASSPRLAGDQETQYF.

This clonotype was seen at least ten times. The chain is built from TRBV6-2 or TRBV6-3 and TRBJ2-1, with 9 bases that match TRBD1. V was pared by 4 bases and J by 2 bases, with 9 bases of the junction left unmatched. CDR1 is MNHEY, CDR2 SVGEGT, per germline. This CDR3 is built from 17 residues. In DNA form, the CDR3 reads TGTGCCAGCAGTTCCTTCTGGACAGGGGCTGCCTACAATGAGCAGTTCTTC. Amino acids: CASSSFWTGAAYNEQFF.

This clonotype occurred many times. The gene calls are TRBV5-1 and TRBJ2-2; 9 positions match TRBD2. This CDR3 contains 15 residues. Germline-derived CDR1 and CDR2 are SGHRS and YFSETQ. Trimming at V came to 0 bases and at J to 8 bases, leaving 5 bases not matched to a gene. The CDR3 nucleotides read TGCGCCAGCAGCTTGGAAGCTAGCGGGACTGGGGAGCTGTTTTTT. It specifies CASSLEASGTGELFF. Looking up the rest from reference TRBV5-1 and TRBJ2-2 gives the full variable domain: KAGVTQTPRYLIKTRGQQVTLSCSPISGHRSVSWYQQTPGQGLQFLFEYFSETQRNKGNFPGRFSGRQFSNSRSEMNVSTLELGDSALYLCASSLEASGTGELFFGEGSRLTVL.

This clonotype was detected many times. V is TRBV7-2 and J is TRBJ1-6, with 7 bases that match TRBD1. Germline V gene lookup returns CDR1 SGHTA and CDR2 FQGNSA. The CDR3 extends over 15 amino acids. With V trimmed by 2 bases and J by 9 bases, 7 bases remained unmatched. CDR3 DNA sequence: TGTGCCAGCAGCTTATATGGGACAGTTTCTTCACCCCTCCACTTT. Its protein is CASSLYGTVSSPLHF. Full variable domain (outside the CDR3, taken from reference TRBV7-2 and TRBJ1-6): GAGVSQSPSNKVTEKGKDVELRCDPISGHTALYWYRQSLGQGLEFLIYFQGNSAPDKSGLPSDRFSAERTGGSVSTLTIQRTQQEDSAVYLCASSLYGTVSSPLHFGNGTRLTVT.